This T cell receptor beta chain was sequenced in a study of control samples from healthy donors and cancer patients. The table came from immunoSEQ multiplex PCR; TCRdb's copy has only in-frame clones and leaves some out. The sample contains 97,000 or so clones, about 92% of which appear only once. Germline V lookup: CDR1 SGDLS, CDR2 YYNGEE. Trimming removed 2 bases at V and 3 bases at J, with 6 bases between. CDR3 size: 13 residues. The clonotype originates from a woman aged 18-29 years in good health. The source material was blood. The chain employs TRBV9 and TRBJ2-1; no firm D call. The CDR3 region has the DNA TGTGCCAGCAGCGTTGGGGACTACAATGAGCAGTTCTTC. Protein product: CASSVGDYNEQFF.